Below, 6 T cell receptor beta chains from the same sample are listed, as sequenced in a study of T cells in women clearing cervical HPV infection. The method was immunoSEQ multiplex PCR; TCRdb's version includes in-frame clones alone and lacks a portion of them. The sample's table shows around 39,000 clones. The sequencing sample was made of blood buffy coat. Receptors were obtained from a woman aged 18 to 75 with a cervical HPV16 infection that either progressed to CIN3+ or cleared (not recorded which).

Partial CDR3 DNA: TGCAGTGCTAGGACTAGCGGGGCCTCCGCTGAG. Its translation is CSARTSGASAE. The full CDR3 reads CSARTSGASAEQFF. The V gene is TRBV20-1, the J gene TRBJ2-1, with 11 bases matching TRBD2. Sequencing ends 3 residues short of the CDR3 end; the germline J gene provides the rest. With 3 bases clipped from V and 9 bases from J, the junction kept 7 bases outside the gene matches. This CDR3 contains 14 residues. CDR1 and CDR2 (germline): DFQATT, SNEGSKA (reference sequence).

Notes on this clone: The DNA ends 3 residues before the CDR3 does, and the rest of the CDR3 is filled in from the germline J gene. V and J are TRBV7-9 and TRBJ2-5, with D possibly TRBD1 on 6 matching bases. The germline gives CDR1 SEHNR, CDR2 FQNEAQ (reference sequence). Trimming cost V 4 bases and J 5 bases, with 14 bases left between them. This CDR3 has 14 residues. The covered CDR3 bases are TGTGCCAGCAGCTCAGGGGCCCGCTGGGAGACC. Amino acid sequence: CASSSGARWET. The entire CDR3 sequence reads CASSSGARWETQYF.

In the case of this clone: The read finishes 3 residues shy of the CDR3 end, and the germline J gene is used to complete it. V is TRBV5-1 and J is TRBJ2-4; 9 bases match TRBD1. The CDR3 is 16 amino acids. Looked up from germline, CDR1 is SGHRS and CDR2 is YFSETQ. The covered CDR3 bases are TGCGCCAGCAGCGAATTTTCCGGGACAGGGCGCTCTGGT. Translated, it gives CASSEFSGTGRSG. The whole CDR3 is CASSEFSGTGRSGQYF.

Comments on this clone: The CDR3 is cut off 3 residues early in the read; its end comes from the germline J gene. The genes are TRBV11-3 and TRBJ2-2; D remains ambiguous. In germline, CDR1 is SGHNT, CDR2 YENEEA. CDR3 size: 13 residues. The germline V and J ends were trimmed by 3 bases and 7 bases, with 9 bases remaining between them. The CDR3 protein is CASSFVYGGELFF. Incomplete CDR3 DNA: TGTGCCAGCAGCTTTGTCTACGGCGGGGAG.

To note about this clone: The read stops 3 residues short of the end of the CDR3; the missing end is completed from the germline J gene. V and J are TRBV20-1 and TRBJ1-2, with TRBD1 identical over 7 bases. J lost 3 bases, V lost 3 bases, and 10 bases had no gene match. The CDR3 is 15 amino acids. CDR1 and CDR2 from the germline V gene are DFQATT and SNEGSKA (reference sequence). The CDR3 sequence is CSARRVRDSDYGYTF. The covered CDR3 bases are TGCAGTGCTAGGAGAGTGCGGGACAGCGACTATGGC.

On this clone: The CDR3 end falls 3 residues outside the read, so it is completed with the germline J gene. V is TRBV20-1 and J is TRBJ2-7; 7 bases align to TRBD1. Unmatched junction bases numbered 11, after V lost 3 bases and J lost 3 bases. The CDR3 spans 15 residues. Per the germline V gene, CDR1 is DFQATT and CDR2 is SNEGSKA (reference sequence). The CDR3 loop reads CSARDLTGLSYEQYF. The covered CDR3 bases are TGCAGTGCTAGGGACTTGACAGGGCTCAGCTACGAG.